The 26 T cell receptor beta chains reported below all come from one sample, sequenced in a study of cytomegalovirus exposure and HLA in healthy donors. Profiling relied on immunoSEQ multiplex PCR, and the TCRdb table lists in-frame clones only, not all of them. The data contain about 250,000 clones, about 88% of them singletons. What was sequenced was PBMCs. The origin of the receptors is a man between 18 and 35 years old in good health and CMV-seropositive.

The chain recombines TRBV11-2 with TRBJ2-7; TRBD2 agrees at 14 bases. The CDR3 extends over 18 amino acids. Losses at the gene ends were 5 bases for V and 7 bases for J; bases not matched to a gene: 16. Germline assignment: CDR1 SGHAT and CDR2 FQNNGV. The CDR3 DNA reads TGTGCCAGCAGCACGCAGAACCCGGGACTAGCGGGAGTTTTGGAGCAGTACTTC. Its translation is CASSTQNPGLAGVLEQYF.

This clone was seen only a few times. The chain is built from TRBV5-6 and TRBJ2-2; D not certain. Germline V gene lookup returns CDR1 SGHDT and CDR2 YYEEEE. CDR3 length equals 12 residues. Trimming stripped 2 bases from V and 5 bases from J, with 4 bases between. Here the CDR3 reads CASSLITGELFF. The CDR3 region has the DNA TGTGCCAGCAGCTTAATTACCGGGGAGCTGTTTTTT.

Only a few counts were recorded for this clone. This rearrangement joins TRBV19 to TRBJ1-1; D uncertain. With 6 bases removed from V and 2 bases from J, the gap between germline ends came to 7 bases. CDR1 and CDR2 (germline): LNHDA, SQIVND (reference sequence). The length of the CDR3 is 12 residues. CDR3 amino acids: CASSYLNTEAFF. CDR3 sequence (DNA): TGTGCCAGTAGCTACTTAAACACTGAAGCTTTCTTT.

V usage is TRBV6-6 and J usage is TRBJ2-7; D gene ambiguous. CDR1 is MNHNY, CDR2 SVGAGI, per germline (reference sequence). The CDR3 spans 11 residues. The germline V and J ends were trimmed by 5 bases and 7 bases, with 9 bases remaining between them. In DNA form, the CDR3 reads TGTGCCAGCAGTCACATGGGGGAGCAGTACTTC. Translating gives CASSHMGEQYF.

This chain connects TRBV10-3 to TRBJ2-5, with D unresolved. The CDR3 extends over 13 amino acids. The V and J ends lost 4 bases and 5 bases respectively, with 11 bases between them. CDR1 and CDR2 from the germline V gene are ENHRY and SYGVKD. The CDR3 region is CAISAMEPETQYF. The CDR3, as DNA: TGTGCCATCAGTGCGATGGAACCGGAGACCCAGTACTTC.

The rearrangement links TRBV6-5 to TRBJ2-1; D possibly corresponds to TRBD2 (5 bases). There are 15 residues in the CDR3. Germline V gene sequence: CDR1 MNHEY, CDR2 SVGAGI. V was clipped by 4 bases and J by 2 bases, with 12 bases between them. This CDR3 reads CASSSSSWAYNEQFF. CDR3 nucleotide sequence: TGTGCCAGCAGTTCCTCTAGCTGGGCCTACAATGAGCAGTTCTTC.

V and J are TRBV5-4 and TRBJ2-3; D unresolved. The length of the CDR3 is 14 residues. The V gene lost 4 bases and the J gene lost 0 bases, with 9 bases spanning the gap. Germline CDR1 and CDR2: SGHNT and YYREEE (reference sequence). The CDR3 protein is CASSTALSTDTQYF. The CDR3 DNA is TGTGCCAGCAGCACTGCCCTTAGCACAGATACGCAGTATTTT.

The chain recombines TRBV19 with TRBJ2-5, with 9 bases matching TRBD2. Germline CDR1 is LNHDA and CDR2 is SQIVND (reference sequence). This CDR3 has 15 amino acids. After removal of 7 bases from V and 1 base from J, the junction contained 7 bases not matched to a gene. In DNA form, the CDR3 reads TGTGCCAGTACTTCGACTAGCGGTTCCCAAGAGACCCAGTACTTC. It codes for CASTSTSGSQETQYF.

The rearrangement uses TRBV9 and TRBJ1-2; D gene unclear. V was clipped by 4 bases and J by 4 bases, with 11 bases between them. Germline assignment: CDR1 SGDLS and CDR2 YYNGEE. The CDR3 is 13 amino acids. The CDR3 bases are TGTGCCAGCAGCAAAAGGCAATCCTATGGCTACACCTTC. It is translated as CASSKRQSYGYTF.

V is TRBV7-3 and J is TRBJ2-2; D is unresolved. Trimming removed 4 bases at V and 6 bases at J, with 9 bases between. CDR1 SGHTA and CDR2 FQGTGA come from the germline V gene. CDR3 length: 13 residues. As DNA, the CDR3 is TGTGCCAGCAGCTCGGACCCCGCCGGGGAGCTGTTTTTT. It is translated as CASSSDPAGELFF.

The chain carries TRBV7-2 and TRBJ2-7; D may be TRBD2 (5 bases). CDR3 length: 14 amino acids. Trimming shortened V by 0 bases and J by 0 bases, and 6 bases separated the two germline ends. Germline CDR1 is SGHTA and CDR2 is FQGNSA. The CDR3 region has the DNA TGTGCCAGCAGCTTAGCCGGGAACTCCTACGAGCAGTACTTC. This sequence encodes CASSLAGNSYEQYF.

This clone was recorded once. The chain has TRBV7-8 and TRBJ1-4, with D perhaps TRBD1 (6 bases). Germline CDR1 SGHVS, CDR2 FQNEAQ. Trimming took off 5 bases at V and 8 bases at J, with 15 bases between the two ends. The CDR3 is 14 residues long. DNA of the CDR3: TGTGCCAGCAGCCTCACGGGGGGCAAAGAAAAACTGTTTTTT. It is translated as CASSLTGGKEKLFF.

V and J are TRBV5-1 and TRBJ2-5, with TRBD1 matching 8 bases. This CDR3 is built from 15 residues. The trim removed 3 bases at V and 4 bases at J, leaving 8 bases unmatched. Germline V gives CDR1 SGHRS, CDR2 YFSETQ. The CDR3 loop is CASSWVAGQGETQYF. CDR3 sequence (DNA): TGCGCCAGCAGCTGGGTGGCCGGACAGGGAGAGACCCAGTACTTC.

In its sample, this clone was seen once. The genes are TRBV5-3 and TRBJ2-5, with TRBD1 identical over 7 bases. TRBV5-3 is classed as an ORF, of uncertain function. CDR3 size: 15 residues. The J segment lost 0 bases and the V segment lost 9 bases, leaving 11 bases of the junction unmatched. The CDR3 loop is CATDPTGEYQETQYF. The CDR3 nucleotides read TGTGCCACTGATCCAACAGGGGAGTACCAAGAGACCCAGTACTTC.

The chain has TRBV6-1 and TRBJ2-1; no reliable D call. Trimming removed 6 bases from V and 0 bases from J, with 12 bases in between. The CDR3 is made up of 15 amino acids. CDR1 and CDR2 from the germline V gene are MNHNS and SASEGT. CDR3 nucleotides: TGTGCCAGCAGCAACCGAATGACCTCCTACAATGAGCAGTTCTTC. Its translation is CASSNRMTSYNEQFF.

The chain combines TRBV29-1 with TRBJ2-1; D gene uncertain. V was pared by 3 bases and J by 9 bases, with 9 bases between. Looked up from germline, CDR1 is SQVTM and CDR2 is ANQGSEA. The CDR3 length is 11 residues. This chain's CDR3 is CSVELDGEQFF. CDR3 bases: TGCAGCGTTGAGCTAGACGGTGAGCAGTTCTTC.

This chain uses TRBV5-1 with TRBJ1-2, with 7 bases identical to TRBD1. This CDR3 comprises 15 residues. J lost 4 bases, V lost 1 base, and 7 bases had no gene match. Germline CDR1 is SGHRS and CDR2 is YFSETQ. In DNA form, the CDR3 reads TGCGCCAGCAGCTTGTTGACAGGGAGTGGCTATGGCTACACCTTC. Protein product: CASSLLTGSGYGYTF.

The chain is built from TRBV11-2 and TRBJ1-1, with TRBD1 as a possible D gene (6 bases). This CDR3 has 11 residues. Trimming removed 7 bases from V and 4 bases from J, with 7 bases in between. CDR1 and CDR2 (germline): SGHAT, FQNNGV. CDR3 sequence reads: CASKGGTEAFF. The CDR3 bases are TGTGCCAGCAAGGGGGGCACTGAAGCTTTCTTT.

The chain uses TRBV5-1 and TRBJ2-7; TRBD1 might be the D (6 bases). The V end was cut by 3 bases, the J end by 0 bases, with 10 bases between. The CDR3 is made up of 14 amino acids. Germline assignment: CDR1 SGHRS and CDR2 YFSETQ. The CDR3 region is CASSSTGSSYEQYF. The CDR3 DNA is TGCGCCAGCAGCTCGACAGGAAGCTCCTACGAGCAGTACTTC.

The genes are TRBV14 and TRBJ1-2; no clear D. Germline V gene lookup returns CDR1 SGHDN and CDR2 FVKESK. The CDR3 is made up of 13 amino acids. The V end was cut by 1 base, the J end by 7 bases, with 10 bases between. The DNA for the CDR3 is TGTGCCAGCAGCCAAGTGGCTCGGGGTGGCTACACCTTC. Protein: CASSQVARGGYTF. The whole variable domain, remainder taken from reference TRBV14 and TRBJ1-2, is EAGVTQFPSHSVIEKGQTVTLRCDPISGHDNLYWYRRVMGKEIKFLLHFVKESKQDESGMPNNRFLAERTGGTYSTLKVQPAELEDSGVYFCASSQVARGGYTFGSGTRLTVV.

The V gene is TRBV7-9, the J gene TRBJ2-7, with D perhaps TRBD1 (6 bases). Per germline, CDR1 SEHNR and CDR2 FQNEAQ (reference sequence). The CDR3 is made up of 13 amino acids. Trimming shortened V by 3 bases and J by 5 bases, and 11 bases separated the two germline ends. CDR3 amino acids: CASSLDGQHEQYF. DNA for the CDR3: TGTGCCAGCAGCTTGGACGGACAGCACGAGCAGTACTTC. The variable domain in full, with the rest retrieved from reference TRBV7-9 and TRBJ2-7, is DTGVSQNPRHKITKRGQNVTFRCDPISEHNRLYWYRQTLGQGPEFLTYFQNEAQLEKSRLLSDRFSAERPKGSFSTLEIQRTEQGDSAMYLCASSLDGQHEQYFGPGTRLTVT.

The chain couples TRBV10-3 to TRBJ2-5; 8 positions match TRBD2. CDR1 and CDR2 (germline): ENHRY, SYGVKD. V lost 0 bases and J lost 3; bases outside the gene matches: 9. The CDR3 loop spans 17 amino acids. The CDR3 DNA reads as TGTGCCATCAGTGAGTCGACGGGGACTAGGGGTAAAGAGACCCAGTACTTC. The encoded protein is CAISESTGTRGKETQYF.

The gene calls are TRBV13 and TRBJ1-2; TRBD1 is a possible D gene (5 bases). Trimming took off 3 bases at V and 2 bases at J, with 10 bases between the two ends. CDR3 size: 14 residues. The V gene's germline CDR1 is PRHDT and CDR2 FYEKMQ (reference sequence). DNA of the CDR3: TGTGCCAGCAGCTTGGGGACCGTCAACTATGGCTACACCTTC. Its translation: CASSLGTVNYGYTF.

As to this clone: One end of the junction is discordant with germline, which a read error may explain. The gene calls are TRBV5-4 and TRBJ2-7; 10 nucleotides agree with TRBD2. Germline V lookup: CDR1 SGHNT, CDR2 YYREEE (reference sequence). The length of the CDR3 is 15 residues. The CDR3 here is CASSLGLAGPYEQYF. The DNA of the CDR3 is TGTGCCAGCAGCTTGGGACTAGCGGGTCCCTATGAGCAGTACTTC.

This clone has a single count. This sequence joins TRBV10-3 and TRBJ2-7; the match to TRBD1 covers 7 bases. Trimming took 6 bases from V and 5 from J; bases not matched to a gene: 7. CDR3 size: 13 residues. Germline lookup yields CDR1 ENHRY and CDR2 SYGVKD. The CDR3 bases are TGTGCCATCAGCCTGACAGGGATGGACGAGCAGTACTTC. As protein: CAISLTGMDEQYF.

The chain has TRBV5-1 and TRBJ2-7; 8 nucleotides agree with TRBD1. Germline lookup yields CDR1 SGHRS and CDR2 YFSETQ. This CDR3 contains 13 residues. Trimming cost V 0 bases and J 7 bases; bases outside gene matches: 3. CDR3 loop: CASSLVDRGEQYF. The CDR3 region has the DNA TGCGCCAGCAGCTTGGTAGACAGGGGTGAGCAGTACTTC.